This entry is about one T cell receptor beta chain. The antigen this receptor binds is unknown. No base quality information exists; no much larger clone differs at one position. This record comes from a study of blood T cell repertoires in COVID-19 (dated by TCRdb to the early 2020s). Background for the entire study: The collaborator samples originated in the United States, Italy and Spain and spanned the acute and convalescent phases of COVID-19. A freely available public database, intended as a resource for researchers studying the immune response to SARS-CoV-2, is where the repertoires were released. The material from the prospective study consisted of cDNA or gDNA derived from T cells, B-cell-depleted T cells, or PBMCs. Where available, HLA class I and class II types were taken from metadata supplied by the sample provider and were not determined by assay-based typing. The sample metadata nearly always contained a de-identified subject ID, COVID-19 status, age in years and sex. The dataset comprised deeply sampled blood TCRbeta repertoires from subjects exposed to, actively infected with, or recovered from COVID-19. The samples were drawn from two sources: the first 160 participants of the ongoing ImmuneRACE study, and 1,200 or so subjects contributed by 6 global collaborators.

TCRbeta CDR3 regions were amplified from genomic DNA using the immunoSEQ Assay, a bias-controlled multiplex PCR. Concerning the study's data processing: The number of nucleated cells in each sample was estimated from the amplification of reference gene primers within the assay. Sequence reads were collapsed and filtered to measure the absolute abundance of every unique TCRbeta CDR3 rearrangement. Productive Simpson clonality was computed per sample as the square root of Simpson's diversity index over productive rearrangements. In its TCRdb copy, this immuneACCESS table keeps in-frame sequences only and misses some clones. Where compared with another copy, unresolved V genes explain less than half of these, and the others have no known cause. Clonal size and the V and J genes are those of that table, whereas D and trimming came from the DNA. Present in this sample are approximately 180,000 clones, around nine tenths of which were seen just once. The top ten clonotypes cover approximately 0.5% of the sample.

Each collaborating institution followed its own protocols to collect whole blood in K2EDTA tubes. For TCRbeta analysis, collaborators shipped samples as frozen whole blood, isolated PBMCs, or DNA extracted from either of those sample types. Overall study outcomes, separate from this receptor: How much clinical and demographic metadata was included differed by source and by participant, and the metadata was provided uncurated.

From a lookup of the germline V gene (reference sequence), CDR1 and CDR2 are LNHDA and SQIVND. Deletion took 7 bases off V and 6 bases off J, with a span of 17 bases between the germline ends. The CDR3 sequence holds 14 residues, the cysteine and phenylalanine included. Only the CDR3 DNA stays, 42 bases, in frame from base 1. What was sequenced was peripheral blood. The chain links TRBV19 with TRBJ2-3; TRBD2 is possibly the D segment (7 matching bases). The receptor was isolated from a man over 45 with acute or convalescent COVID-19. The CDR3 reads CASTRGGSGDTQYF. The DNA sequence is given as TGTGCCAGTACTAGGGGGGGGAGCGGCGATACGCAGTATTTT.